This T cell receptor beta chain derives from a study of response to subunit inactivated influenza vaccine. TCRdb called the RT-PCR reads again in MiXCR, with one record for every CDR3 protein. In the table there are hundreds of thousands of distinct CDR3 sequences, more than 11% of which are singletons. Study findings and constraints: That few new T cells are recruited by each seasonal influenza vaccination was the authors' suggestion.

This clonotype was seen at least ten times. Its antigen is not identified. The sequences come from PBMCs from blood, collected about 14 days before vaccination. This receptor was taken from a middle-aged man who received an inactivated influenza vaccine.

The chain's CDR3 is CASSPDLAGATGELFF. DNA for the CDR3: TGTGCCAGCAGCCCTGATCTAGCGGGGGCAACCGGGGAGCTGTTTTTT. The V call is TRBV28, the J call TRBJ2-2, with TRBD2 identical over 10 bases. Trimming removed 6 bases from V and 5 bases from J; junction bases left unmatched: 9. This CDR3 is 16 amino acids long. Germline loops: CDR1 MDHEN, CDR2 SYDVKM.